These T cell receptor beta chains were read from a single sample in a study of T cell repertoires in cytomegalovirus infection. TCRdb re-called the reads through MiXCR, storing one row per CDR3 protein. Of around 530,000 distinct CDR3 sequences in the sample, 26% were seen once. The specimen sequenced was PBMCs. The receptors derive from a human donor in good health (CMV status not recorded). Some clones in this sample may be carry-over from other donors' samples. Both conserved end residues are part of each CDR3. The D gene is left open where the match is weak. Clone size appears in some rows only: once, few, many, or a class for an expanded clone.

>TRBV12-3/TRBV12-4|TRBJ1-6|-|-
TGTGCCAGCAGTTCTAACAGGGATTCACCCCTCCACTTT
CASSSNRDSPLHF
>TRBV12-3/TRBV12-4|TRBJ1-6|-|-
TGTGCCAGCACCGTTTCGGGGTCCTCCTATAATTCACCCCTCCACTTT
CASTVSGSSYNSPLHF
>TRBV15|TRBJ2-5|once|-
TGTGCCACCAGCAGACGTCCATGGGAGACCCAGTACTTC
CATSRRPWETQYF
>TRBV6-6|TRBJ2-3|-|-
TGTGCCAGCAGCTACAGGAGGCCCTTTAGCACAGATACGCAGTATTTT
CASSYRRPFSTDTQYF
>TRBV5-1|TRBJ2-1|-|-
TGCGCCAGCAGCTTGAGGGCGGGGAGTTGGGATGAGCAGTTCTTC
CASSLRAGSWDEQFF
>TRBV19|TRBJ1-5|-|-
TGTGCCAGTAACGGACCTCAATCTCAGCCCCAGCATTTT
CASNGPQSQPQHF
>TRBV4-3|TRBJ2-5|-|TRBD1
TGCGCCAGCAGCCAAGGCACAGGGGGATCGGAGACCCAGTACTTC
CASSQGTGGSETQYF
>TRBV12-5|TRBJ1-4|few|TRBD1
TGTGCTAGTGCCCACACAGGGGGCGAGAATGAAAAACTGTTTTTT
CASAHTGGENEKLFF
>TRBV6-2/TRBV6-3|TRBJ2-7|-|-
TGTGCCAGCAGTTACCCAGGGACGTACGAGCAGTACTTC
CASSYPGTYEQYF
>TRBV6-2/TRBV6-3|TRBJ1-2|-|-
TGTGGCAGCAGTTACGCCGGACGCCTTACCAACTATGGCTACACCTTC
CGSSYAGRLTNYGYTF
>TRBV20-1|TRBJ2-3|-|TRBD2
TGCAGTGCTAGGCTAGCGGGAGATACGCAGTATTTT
CSARLAGDTQYF
>TRBV19|TRBJ2-2|-|-
TGTGCCAGTAGTATAGGGGTCCGGGAGCTGTTTTTT
CASSIGVRELFF
>TRBV15|TRBJ2-4|-|-
TGTGCCACCAGCAAAGTAGGACGCGTAGCCAAAAACATTCAGTACTTC
CATSKVGRVAKNIQYF
>TRBV4-1|TRBJ2-1|few|TRBD2
TGCGCCAGCAGCGTGCTAGCGGTTTCCTACAATGAGCAGTTCTTC
CASSVLAVSYNEQFF
>TRBV7-2|TRBJ2-3|many|TRBD2
TGTGCCAGCAGCGAAAGACTAGCGGGATCAACGCAGTATTTT
CASSERLAGSTQYF
>TRBV12-3/TRBV12-4|TRBJ1-1|many|TRBD1
TGTGCCAGCAGTTTACAGGGGGCGGGAAACACTGAAGCTTTCTTT
CASSLQGAGNTEAFF
>TRBV6-2/TRBV6-3|TRBJ1-6|few|-
TGTGCCAGCCTGGGGAGCTCCTATAATTCACCCCTCCACTTT
CASLGSSYNSPLHF
>TRBV9|TRBJ2-3|once|-
TGTGCCAGCAGCGTAGCGGGGGTGGCTAATTACGCAGATACGCAGTATTTT
CASSVAGVANYADTQYF
>TRBV2|TRBJ2-2|-|TRBD2
TGTGCCAGCAACGCGGGAGGGCCGTATGCCGGGGAGCTGTTTTTT
CASNAGGPYAGELFF
>TRBV24-1|TRBJ2-1|-|-
TGTGCCACCAGTGATGCGGGGACTCTCCTTGAGGACAATGAGCAGTTCTTC
CATSDAGTLLEDNEQFF
>TRBV6-6|TRBJ2-3|-|-
TGTGCCAGCAGTGTCGGCGCCGTCCCAGATACGCAGTATTTT
CASSVGAVPDTQYF
>TRBV19|TRBJ1-1|many|-
TGTGCCAGTACGTCAGGATCGAACACTGAAGCTTTCTTT
CASTSGSNTEAFF
>TRBV6-2/TRBV6-3|TRBJ1-1|-|-
TGTGCCAGCACCCCCCCCCCAGGTAATCGTCGGAACACTGAAGCTTTCTTT
CASTPPPGNRRNTEAFF
>TRBV7-9|TRBJ2-1|-|TRBD1
TGTGCCACCTCGGGACAGGCGAACAATGAGCAGTTCTTC
CATSGQANNEQFF
>TRBV5-4|TRBJ1-1|many|-
TGTGCCAGCAGCTTGGACAGAAATTTGAACACTGAAGCTTTCTTT
CASSLDRNLNTEAFF
>TRBV7-2|TRBJ1-4|many|-
TGTGCCAGCAGCTTACAGGGAGTGGGTAATGAAAAACTGTTTTTT
CASSLQGVGNEKLFF
>TRBV5-4|TRBJ1-2|-|-
TGTGCCAGCAGCCCCAGGACGACGGCTAACTATGGCTACACCTTC
CASSPRTTANYGYTF
>TRBV4-1|TRBJ2-4|-|-
TGCGCCAGCAGCCAAGATCGTGGGGGGAGAGGGGCCAAAAACATTCAGTACTTC
CASSQDRGGRGAKNIQYF